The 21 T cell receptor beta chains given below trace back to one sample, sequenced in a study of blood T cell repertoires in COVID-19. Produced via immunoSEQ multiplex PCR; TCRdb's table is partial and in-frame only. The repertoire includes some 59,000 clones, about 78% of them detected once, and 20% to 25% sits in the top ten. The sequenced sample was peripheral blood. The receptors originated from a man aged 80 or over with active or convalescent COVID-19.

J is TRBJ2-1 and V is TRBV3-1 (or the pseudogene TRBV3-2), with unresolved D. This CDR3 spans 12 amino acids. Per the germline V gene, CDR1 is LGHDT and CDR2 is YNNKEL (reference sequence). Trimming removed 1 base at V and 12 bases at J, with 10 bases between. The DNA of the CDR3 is TGTGCCAGCAGCCAAGTACGGAGTGGGCAGTTCTTC. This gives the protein CASSQVRSGQFF.

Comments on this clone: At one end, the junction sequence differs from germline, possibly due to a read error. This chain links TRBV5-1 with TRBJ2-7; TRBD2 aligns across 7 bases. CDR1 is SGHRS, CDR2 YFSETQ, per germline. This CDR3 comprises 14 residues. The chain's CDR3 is CASRFPGGSGEQYF. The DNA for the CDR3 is TGCGCCAGCCGCTTTCCCGGCGGGAGCGGCGAGCAGTACTTC.

The CDR3 bases are TGTGCCAGCAGTAGAGAGCAGTACTTC. Protein: CASSREQYF. The V and J genes are TRBV11-3 and TRBJ2-7; D gene ambiguous. The length of the CDR3 is 9 residues. Germline V gene lookup returns CDR1 SGHNT and CDR2 YENEEA. With 6 bases removed from V and 7 bases from J, the gap between germline ends came to 4 bases.

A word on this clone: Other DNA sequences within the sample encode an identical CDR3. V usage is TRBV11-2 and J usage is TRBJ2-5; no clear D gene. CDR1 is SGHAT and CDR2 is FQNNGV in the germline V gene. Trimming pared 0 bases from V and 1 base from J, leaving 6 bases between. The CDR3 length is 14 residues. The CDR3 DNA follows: TGTGCCAGCAGCTTAGACAGAGGCCAAGAGACCCAGTACTTC. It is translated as CASSLDRGQETQYF.

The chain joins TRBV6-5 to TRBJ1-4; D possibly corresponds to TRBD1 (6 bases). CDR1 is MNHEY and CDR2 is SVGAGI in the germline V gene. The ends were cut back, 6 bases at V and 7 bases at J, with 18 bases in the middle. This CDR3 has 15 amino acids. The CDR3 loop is CASSLTGAGGEKLFF. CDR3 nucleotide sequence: TGTGCCAGCAGCTTGACAGGCGCGGGGGGTGAAAAACTGTTTTTT.

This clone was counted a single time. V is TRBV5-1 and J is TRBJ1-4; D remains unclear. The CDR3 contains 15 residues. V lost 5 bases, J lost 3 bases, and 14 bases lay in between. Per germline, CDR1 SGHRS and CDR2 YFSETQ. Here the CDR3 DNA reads TGCGCCAGCAGGCTTCTCGGGGAGCCTAATGAAAAACTGTTTTTT. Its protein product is CASRLLGEPNEKLFF.

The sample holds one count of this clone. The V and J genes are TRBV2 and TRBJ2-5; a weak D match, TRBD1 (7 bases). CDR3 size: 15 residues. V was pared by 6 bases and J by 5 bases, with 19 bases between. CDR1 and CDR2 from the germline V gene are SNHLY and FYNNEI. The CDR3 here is CASRIRQGGRETQYF. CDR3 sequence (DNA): TGTGCCAGCAGGATCCGACAGGGAGGCCGGGAGACCCAGTACTTC. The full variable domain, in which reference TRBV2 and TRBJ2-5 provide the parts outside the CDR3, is EPEVTQTPSHQVTQMGQEVILRCVPISNHLYFYWYRQILGQKVEFLVSFYNNEISEKSEIFDDQFSVERPDGSNFTLKIRSTKLEDSAMYFCASRIRQGGRETQYFGPGTRLLVL.

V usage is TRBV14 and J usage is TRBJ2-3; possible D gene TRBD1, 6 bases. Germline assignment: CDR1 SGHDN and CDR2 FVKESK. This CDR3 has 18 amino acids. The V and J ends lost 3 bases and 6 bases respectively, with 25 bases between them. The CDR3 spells CASSHSPADSSRGDTQYF. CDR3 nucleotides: TGTGCCAGCAGCCATTCCCCGGCGGACAGTTCTCGTGGGGATACGCAGTATTTT.

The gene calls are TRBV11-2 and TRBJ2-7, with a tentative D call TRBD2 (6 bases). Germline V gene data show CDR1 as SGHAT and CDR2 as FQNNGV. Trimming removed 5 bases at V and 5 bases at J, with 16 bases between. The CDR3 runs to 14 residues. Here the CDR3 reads CASSGGVILDEQYF. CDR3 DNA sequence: TGTGCCAGCAGCGGCGGGGTTATCCTCGACGAGCAGTACTTC.

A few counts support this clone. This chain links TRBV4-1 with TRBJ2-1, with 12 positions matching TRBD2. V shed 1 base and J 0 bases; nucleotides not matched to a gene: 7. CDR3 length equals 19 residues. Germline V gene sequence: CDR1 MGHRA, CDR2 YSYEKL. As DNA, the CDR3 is TGCGCCAGCAGCCAAGGACTAGCGGGGGACATAAACTCCTACAATGAGCAGTTCTTC. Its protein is CASSQGLAGDINSYNEQFF.

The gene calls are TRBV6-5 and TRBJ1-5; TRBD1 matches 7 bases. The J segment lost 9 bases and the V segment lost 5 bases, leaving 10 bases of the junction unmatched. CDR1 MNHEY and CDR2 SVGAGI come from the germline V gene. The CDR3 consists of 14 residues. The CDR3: CASSHTGEGRPQHF. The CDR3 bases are TGTGCCAGCAGTCACACAGGGGAAGGGCGGCCCCAGCATTTT.

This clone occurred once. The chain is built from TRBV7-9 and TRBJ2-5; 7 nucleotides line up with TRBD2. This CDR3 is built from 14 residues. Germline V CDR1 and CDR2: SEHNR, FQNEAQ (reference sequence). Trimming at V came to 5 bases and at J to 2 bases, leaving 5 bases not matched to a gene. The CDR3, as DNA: TGTGCCAGCAGCCCGGGGGGACCTCAAGAGACCCAGTACTTC. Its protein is CASSPGGPQETQYF.

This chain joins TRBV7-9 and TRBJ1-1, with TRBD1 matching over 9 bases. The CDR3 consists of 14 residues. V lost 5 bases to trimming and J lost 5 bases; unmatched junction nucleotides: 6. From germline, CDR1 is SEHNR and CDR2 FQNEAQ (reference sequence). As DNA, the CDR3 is TGTGCCAGCAGCAGGACAGGGGTGGGGACTGAAGCTTTCTTT. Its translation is CASSRTGVGTEAFF.

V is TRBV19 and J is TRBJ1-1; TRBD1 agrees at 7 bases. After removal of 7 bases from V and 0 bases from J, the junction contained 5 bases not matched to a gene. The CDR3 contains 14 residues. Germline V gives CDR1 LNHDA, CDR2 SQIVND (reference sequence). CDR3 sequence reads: CASNRDRMNTEAFF. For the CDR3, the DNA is TGTGCCAGTAATCGGGACAGAATGAACACTGAAGCTTTCTTT.

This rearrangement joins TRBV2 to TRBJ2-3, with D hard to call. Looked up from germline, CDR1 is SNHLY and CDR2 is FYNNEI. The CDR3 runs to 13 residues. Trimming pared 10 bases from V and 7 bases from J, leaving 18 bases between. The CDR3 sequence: CATQTAGRNTQYF. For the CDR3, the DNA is TGTGCCACCCAAACCGCCGGCAGGAATACGCAGTATTTT.

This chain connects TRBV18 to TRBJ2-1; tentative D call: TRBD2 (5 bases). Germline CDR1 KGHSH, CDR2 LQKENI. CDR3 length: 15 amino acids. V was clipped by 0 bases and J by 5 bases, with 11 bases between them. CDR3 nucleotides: TGTGCCAGCTCACCACCGAGTCTTAGCGACAATGAGCAGTTCTTC. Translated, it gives CASSPPSLSDNEQFF. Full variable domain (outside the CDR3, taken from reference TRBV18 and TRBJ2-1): NAGVMQNPRHLVRRRGQEARLRCSPMKGHSHVYWYRQLPEEGLKFMVYLQKENIIDESGMPKERFSAEFPKEGPSILRIQQVVRGDSAAYFCASSPPSLSDNEQFFGPGTRLTVL.

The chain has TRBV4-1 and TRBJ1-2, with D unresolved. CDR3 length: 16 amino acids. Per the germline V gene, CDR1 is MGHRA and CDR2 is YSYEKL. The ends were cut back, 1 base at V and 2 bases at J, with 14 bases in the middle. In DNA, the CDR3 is TGCGCCAGCAGCCAAGTAACGTCAGCGGTCAACTATGGCTACACCTTC. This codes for CASSQVTSAVNYGYTF.

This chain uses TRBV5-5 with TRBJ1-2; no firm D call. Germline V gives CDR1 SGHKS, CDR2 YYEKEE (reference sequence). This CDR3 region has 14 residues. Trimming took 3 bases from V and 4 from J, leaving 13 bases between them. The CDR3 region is CASSSGFPSYGYTF. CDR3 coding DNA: TGTGCCAGCAGCTCCGGGTTCCCGAGCTATGGCTACACCTTC.

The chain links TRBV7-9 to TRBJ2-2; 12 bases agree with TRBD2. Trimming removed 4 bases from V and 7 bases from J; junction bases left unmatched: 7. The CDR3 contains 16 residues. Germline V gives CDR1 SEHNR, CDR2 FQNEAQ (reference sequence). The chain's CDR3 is CASSSPTSGGGGELFF. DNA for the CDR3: TGTGCCAGCAGCTCACCGACTAGCGGGGGAGGCGGGGAGCTGTTTTTT.

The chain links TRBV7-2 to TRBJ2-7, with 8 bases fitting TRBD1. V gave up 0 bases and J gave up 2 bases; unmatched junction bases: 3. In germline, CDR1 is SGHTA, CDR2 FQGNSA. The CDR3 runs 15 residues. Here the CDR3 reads CASSLAGQGAYEQYF. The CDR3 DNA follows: TGTGCCAGCAGCTTAGCTGGACAGGGCGCCTACGAGCAGTACTTC.

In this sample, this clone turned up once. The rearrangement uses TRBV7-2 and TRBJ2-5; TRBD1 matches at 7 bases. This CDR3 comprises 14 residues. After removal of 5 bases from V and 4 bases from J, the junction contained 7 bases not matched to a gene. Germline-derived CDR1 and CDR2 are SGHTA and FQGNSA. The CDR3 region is CASSRDRVGETQYF. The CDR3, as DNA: TGTGCCAGCAGCAGAGACAGGGTAGGAGAGACCCAGTACTTC.